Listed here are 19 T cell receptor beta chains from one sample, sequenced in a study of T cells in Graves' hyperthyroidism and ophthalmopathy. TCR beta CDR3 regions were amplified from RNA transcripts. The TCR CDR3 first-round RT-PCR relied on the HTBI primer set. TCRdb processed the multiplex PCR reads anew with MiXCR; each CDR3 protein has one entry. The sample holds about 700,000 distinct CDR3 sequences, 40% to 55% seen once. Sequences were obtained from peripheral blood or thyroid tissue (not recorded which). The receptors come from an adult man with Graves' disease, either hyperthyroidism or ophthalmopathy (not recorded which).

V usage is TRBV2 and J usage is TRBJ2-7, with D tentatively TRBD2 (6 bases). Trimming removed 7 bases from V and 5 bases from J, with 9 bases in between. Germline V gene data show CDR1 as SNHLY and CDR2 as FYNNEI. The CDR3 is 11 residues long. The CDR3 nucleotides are TGTGCCAGCAACGGGGGACACGAGCAGTACTTC. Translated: CASNGGHEQYF.

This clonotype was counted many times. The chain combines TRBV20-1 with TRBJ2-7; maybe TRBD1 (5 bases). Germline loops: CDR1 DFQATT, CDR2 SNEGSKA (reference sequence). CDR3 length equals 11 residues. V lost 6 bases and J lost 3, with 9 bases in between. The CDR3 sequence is CSADDSYEQYF. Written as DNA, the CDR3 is TGCAGTGCAGACGACAGCTACGAGCAGTACTTC.

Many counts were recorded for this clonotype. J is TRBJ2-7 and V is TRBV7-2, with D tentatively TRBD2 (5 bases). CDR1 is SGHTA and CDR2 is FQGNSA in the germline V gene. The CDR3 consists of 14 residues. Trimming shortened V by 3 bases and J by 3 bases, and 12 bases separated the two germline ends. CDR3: CASSFVPGSYEQYF. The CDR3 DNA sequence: TGTGCCAGCAGCTTTGTGCCGGGAAGCTACGAGCAGTACTTC.

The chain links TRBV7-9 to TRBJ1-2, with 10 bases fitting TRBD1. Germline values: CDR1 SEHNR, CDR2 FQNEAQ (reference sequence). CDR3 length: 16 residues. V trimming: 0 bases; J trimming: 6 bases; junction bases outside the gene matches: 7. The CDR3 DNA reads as TGTGCCAGCAGCTTAGCGGGGGGACAGGGGAACGATGGCTACACCTTC. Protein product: CASSLAGGQGNDGYTF.

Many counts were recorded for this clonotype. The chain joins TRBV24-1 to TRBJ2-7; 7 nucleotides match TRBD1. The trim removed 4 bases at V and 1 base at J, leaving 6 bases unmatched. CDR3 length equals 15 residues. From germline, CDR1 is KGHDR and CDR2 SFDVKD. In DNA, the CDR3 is TGTGCCACCAGTGACAAGGGACAGCAATCCTACGAGCAGTACTTC. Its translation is CATSDKGQQSYEQYF.

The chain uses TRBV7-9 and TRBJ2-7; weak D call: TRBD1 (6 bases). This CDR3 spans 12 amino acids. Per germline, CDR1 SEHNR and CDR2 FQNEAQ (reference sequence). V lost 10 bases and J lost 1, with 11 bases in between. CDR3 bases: TGTGCCAAACCAGGGGAATCCTACGAGCAGTACTTC. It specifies CAKPGESYEQYF.

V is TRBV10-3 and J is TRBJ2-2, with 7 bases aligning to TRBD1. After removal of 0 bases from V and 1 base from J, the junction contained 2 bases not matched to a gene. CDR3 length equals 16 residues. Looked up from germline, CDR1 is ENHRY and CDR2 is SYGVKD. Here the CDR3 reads CAISESGGENTGELFF. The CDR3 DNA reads TGTGCCATCAGTGAGTCAGGGGGCGAGAACACCGGGGAGCTGTTTTTT.

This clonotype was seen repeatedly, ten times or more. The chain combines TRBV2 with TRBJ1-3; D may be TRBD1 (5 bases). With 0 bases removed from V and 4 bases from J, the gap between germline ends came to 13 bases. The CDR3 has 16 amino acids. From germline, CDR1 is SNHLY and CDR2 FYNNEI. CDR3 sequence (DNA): TGTGCCAGCAGTGAAGCGAGGACATGGGAAGGAAACACCATATATTTT. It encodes CASSEARTWEGNTIYF.

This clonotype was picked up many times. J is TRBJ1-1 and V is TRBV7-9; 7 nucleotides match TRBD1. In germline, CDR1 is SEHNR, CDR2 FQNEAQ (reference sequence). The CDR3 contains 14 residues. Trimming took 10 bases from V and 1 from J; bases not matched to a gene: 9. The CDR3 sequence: CATVPGQKNTEAFF. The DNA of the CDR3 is TGTGCCACCGTACCGGGACAGAAGAACACTGAAGCTTTCTTT.

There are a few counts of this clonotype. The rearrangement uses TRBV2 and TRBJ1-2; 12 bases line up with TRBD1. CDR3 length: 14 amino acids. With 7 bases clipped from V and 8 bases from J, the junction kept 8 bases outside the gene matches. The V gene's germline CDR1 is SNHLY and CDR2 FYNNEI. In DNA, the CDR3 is TGTGCCAGCAACCCGGGACAGGGGGCCGACGGCTACACCTTC. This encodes CASNPGQGADGYTF.

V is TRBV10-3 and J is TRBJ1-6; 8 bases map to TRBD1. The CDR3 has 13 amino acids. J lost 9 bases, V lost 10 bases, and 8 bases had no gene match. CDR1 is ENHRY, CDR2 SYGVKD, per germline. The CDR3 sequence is CANGQGQRSPLHF. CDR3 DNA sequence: TGTGCCAACGGACAGGGTCAACGTTCACCCCTCCACTTT.

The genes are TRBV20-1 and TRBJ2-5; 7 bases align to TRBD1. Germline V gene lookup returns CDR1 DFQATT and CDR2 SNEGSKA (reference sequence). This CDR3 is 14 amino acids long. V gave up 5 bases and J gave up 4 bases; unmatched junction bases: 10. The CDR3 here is CSAGDRVFGETQYF. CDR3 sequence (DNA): TGCAGTGCTGGCGACAGGGTGTTTGGAGAGACCCAGTACTTC.

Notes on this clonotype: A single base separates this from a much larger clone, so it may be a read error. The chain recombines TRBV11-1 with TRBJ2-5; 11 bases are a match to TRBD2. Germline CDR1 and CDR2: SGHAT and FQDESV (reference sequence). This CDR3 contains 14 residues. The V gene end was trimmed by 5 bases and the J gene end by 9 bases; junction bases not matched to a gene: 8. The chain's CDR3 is CASSLSGRDEPQYF. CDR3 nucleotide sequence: TGTGCCAGCAGCCTTAGCGGGAGGGACGAGCCCCAGTACTTC.

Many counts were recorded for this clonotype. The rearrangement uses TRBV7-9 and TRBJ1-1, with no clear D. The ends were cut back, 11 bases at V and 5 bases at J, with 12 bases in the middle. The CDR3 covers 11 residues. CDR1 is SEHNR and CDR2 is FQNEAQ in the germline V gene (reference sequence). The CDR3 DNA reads TGTGCCGGTCCGCGGGGTACTGAAGCTTTCTTT. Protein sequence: CAGPRGTEAFF.

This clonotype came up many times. In DNA, the CDR3 is TGCAGTGCTAGCAGGGGGAGCCAGCAGTACTTC. As protein: CSASRGSQQYF. The chain couples TRBV20-1 to TRBJ2-7; 7 bases align to TRBD1. CDR1 and CDR2 (germline): DFQATT, SNEGSKA (reference sequence). The V segment lost 3 bases and the J segment 8 bases; nucleotides outside the gene matches: 4. This CDR3 has 11 amino acids.

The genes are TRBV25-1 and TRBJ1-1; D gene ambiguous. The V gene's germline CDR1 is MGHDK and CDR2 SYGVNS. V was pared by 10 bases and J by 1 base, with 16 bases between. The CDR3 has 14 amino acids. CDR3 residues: CANSITGRNTEAFF. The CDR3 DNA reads TGTGCCAATAGTATCACCGGGAGGAACACTGAAGCTTTCTTT.

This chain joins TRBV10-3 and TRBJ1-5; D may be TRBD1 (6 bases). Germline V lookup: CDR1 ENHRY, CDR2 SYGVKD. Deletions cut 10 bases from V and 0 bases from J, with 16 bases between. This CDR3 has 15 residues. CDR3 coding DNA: TGTGCCAGCAGGGGAGCGGTCGATAGCAATCAGCCCCAGCATTTT. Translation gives CASRGAVDSNQPQHF.

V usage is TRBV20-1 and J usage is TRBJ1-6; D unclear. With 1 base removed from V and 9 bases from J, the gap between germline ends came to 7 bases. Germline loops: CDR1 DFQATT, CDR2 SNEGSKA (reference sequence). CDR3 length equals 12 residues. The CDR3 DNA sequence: TGCAGTGCTAGAGGAAGACCTTCACCCCTCCACTTT. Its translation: CSARGRPSPLHF.

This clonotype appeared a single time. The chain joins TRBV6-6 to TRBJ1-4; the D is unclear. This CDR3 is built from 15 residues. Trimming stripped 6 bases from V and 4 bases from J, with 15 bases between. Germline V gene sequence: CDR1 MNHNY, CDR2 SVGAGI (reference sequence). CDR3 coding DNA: TGTGCCAGCAGCCACCTTCTAAGAAATAATGAAAAACTGTTTTTT. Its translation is CASSHLLRNNEKLFF.